These 20 T cell receptor beta chains share one sample of origin, sequenced in a study of T cells in Graves' hyperthyroidism and ophthalmopathy. Amplified TCR beta CDR3 regions derived from RNA transcripts. A set of HTBI primers served as the primers for a first-round RT-PCR of the TCR CDR3. TCRdb re-called the multiplex PCR reads through MiXCR, storing one row per CDR3 protein. The sample carries hundreds of thousands of distinct CDR3 sequences, 14% to 15% recorded once. Sequencing was carried out using blood. The receptor set was obtained from a woman in her 30s with Graves' hyperthyroidism.

This clonotype was seen at least ten times. This chain links TRBV2 with TRBJ2-5; D is uncertain. V lost 7 bases, J lost 7 bases, and 13 bases lay in between. This CDR3 comprises 12 residues. Germline-derived CDR1 and CDR2 are SNHLY and FYNNEI. CDR3 DNA: TGTGCCAGCAAGGTGATGATGGGGACCCAGTACTTC. It specifies CASKVMMGTQYF.

This clonotype was counted a few times. The V and J genes are TRBV5-5 and TRBJ1-5; the D gene is possibly TRBD1 (6 bases). V was shortened by 0 bases and J by 7 bases, with 14 bases between the two germline ends. The CDR3 spans 15 residues. CDR1 is SGHKS and CDR2 is YYEKEE in the germline V gene (reference sequence). CDR3 region: CASSLVLGGGQPQHF. The DNA for the CDR3 is TGTGCCAGCAGCTTGGTACTGGGGGGCGGACAGCCCCAGCATTTT.

This clonotype occurred many times. CDR3 sequence (DNA): TGTGCCTGGAGCCCCCGCGGAGACTACGAGCAGTACTTC. It yields the protein CAWSPRGDYEQYF. This rearrangement joins TRBV30 to TRBJ2-7; D uncertain. Germline CDR1 and CDR2: GTSNPN and SVGIG (reference sequence). Trimming shortened V by 3 bases and J by 3 bases, and 12 bases separated the two germline ends. The CDR3 is made up of 13 amino acids.

This clonotype was detected many times. CDR3 sequence reads: CASTISGTYNEQFF. As DNA, the CDR3 is TGTGCCAGCACAATTTCCGGGACCTACAATGAGCAGTTCTTC. The V call is TRBV27, the J call TRBJ2-1; perhaps TRBD2 as D (5 bases). Trimming removed 7 bases at V and 2 bases at J, with 12 bases between. CDR1 and CDR2 from the germline V gene are MNHEY and SMNVEV (reference sequence). The CDR3 is 14 residues long.

This clonotype was counted many times. The CDR3 nucleotides are TGTGCCAGCAGCTTAGATTTGGGGCAGGGGAAGCAGTACTTC. Residues: CASSLDLGQGKQYF. The genes are TRBV11-2 and TRBJ2-7, with TRBD1 as a possible D gene (6 bases). Trimming cost V 0 bases and J 8 bases, with 14 bases left between them. The CDR3 is made up of 14 amino acids. Germline assignment: CDR1 SGHAT and CDR2 FQNNGV.

This clonotype was counted ten times or more. The chain links TRBV27 to TRBJ1-6, with D perhaps matching TRBD1 (5 bases). The CDR3 covers 14 residues. V was shortened by 10 bases and J by 9 bases, with 19 bases between the two germline ends. Germline-derived CDR1 and CDR2 are MNHEY and SMNVEV (reference sequence). The chain's CDR3 is CATREAGIVSPLHF. The CDR3 DNA reads as TGTGCCACCCGGGAAGCAGGGATAGTTTCACCCCTCCACTTT.

The V and J genes are TRBV15 and TRBJ2-3; possible D gene TRBD2, 5 bases. V was cut by 0 bases and J by 5 bases, with 15 bases left in between. The CDR3 is made up of 16 amino acids. Looked up from germline, CDR1 is LNHNV and CDR2 is YYDKDF (reference sequence). Written as DNA, the CDR3 is TGTGCCACCAGCAGAGATGCTAGACCTGCGGGAGATACGCAGTATTTT. Translation: CATSRDARPAGDTQYF.

CDR3 DNA: TGCGCCAGCAGCCGGGGACAGGGTAGTTTGGGCGAGCAGTACTTC. This codes for CASSRGQGSLGEQYF. V is TRBV5-1 and J is TRBJ2-7, with 9 bases identical to TRBD1. Germline V gives CDR1 SGHRS, CDR2 YFSETQ. V was pared by 4 bases and J by 6 bases, with 11 bases of the junction left unmatched. The length of the CDR3 is 15 residues. Variable domain in full (rest from reference TRBV5-1 and TRBJ2-7): KAGVTQTPRYLIKTRGQQVTLSCSPISGHRSVSWYQQTPGQGLQFLFEYFSETQRNKGNFPGRFSGRQFSNSRSEMNVSTLELGDSALYLCASSRGQGSLGEQYFGPGTRLTVT.

This clonotype has only a few counts. The gene calls are TRBV19 and TRBJ2-3, with a weak D call TRBD2 (5 bases). The CDR3 runs to 17 residues. V was cut by 6 bases and J by 0 bases, with 19 bases left in between. Germline-derived CDR1 and CDR2 are LNHDA and SQIVND (reference sequence). The chain's CDR3 is CASSSPRRAESTDTQYF. The DNA of the CDR3 is TGTGCCAGTAGCAGCCCCCGCCGAGCGGAAAGCACAGATACGCAGTATTTT.

This clonotype occurred a few times. The chain has TRBV7-2 and TRBJ2-2; unclear D gene. V lost 3 bases and J lost 1, with 15 bases in between. CDR3 size: 17 residues. Germline-derived CDR1 and CDR2 are SGHTA and FQGNSA. The CDR3 bases are TGTGCCAGCAGCTTCAAGGTCCGAGTCGGGAACACCGGGGAGCTGTTTTTT. Its translation: CASSFKVRVGNTGELFF.

The rearrangement uses TRBV12-3 or TRBV12-4 and TRBJ2-2; D call uncertain. The CDR3 loop spans 13 amino acids. V gave up 5 bases and J gave up 4 bases, with 8 bases separating them. CDR3: CASSDTFTGELFF. In DNA, the CDR3 is TGTGCCAGCAGTGACACTTTCACCGGGGAGCTGTTTTTT.

In its sample, this clonotype was seen a few times. Sequence at one end of the junction differs from germline and may be a read error. The chain recombines TRBV3-1 with TRBJ1-2; 7 bases fit TRBD1. The CDR3 consists of 16 residues. Germline assignment: CDR1 LGHDT and CDR2 YNNKEL (reference sequence). The CDR3 region is CASNQAMGTGAYGYTF. In nucleotides, the CDR3 is TGTGCCAGCAACCAAGCGATGGGAACAGGGGCCTATGGCTACACCTTC.

This clonotype was recorded a few times. The gene calls are TRBV7-8 and TRBJ2-3; a weak D match, TRBD2 (7 bases). Germline V CDR1 and CDR2: SGHVS, FQNEAQ. Trimming pared 4 bases from V and 3 bases from J, leaving 17 bases between. The CDR3 consists of 16 residues. CDR3 nucleotides: TGTGCCAGCAGCTGGGGGGGCGGGAGAGATACAGATACGCAGTATTTT. Amino acid sequence: CASSWGGGRDTDTQYF.

The chain is built from TRBV3-1 and TRBJ1-2, with a weak D call TRBD1 (6 bases). CDR1 is LGHDT, CDR2 YNNKEL, per germline (reference sequence). Trimming stripped 4 bases from V and 6 bases from J, with 21 bases between. The CDR3 loop spans 16 amino acids. The CDR3 protein is CASSRTRDIDIHGYTF. DNA for the CDR3: TGTGCCAGCAGCCGCACCCGGGACATCGATATCCATGGCTACACCTTC.

There are a few counts of this clonotype. This chain joins TRBV9 and TRBJ1-3; D remains unclear. Germline lookup yields CDR1 SGDLS and CDR2 YYNGEE. There are 15 residues in the CDR3. The V and J ends lost 7 bases and 0 bases respectively, with 14 bases between them. The CDR3 reads CASGRTLDSGNTIYF. CDR3 in DNA: TGTGCCAGCGGGCGAACTCTGGACTCTGGAAACACCATATATTTT.

This clonotype was seen ten or more times. The chain uses TRBV12-3 or TRBV12-4 and TRBJ2-7, with TRBD1 identical over 7 bases. CDR3 length: 13 amino acids. V dropped 6 bases and J dropped 1; count of bases not matched to a gene: 3. CDR3 sequence (DNA): TGTGCCAGCAGACCAGGGGGATCCTACGAGCAGTACTTC. It specifies CASRPGGSYEQYF.

This clonotype was seen repeatedly, ten times or more. The CDR3 here is CASSRGIRTYEQYF. CDR3 sequence (DNA): TGTGCCAGCAGCCGGGGGATACGTACCTACGAGCAGTACTTC. The chain is built from TRBV12-3 or TRBV12-4 and TRBJ2-7; D is possibly TRBD2 (6 bases). The germline V and J ends were trimmed by 6 bases and 2 bases, with 14 bases remaining between them. CDR3 length equals 14 residues.

At least ten counts were recorded for this clonotype. CDR3 amino acids: CASSYSLAESSYEQYF. Here the CDR3 DNA reads TGTGCCAGCAGTTACTCACTAGCGGAGAGCTCCTACGAGCAGTACTTC. The chain joins TRBV6-2 or TRBV6-3 to TRBJ2-7, with TRBD2 matching 8 bases. V trimming: 0 bases; J trimming: 0 bases; junction bases outside the gene matches: 4. Germline assignment: CDR1 MNHEY and CDR2 SVGEGT. CDR3 size: 16 residues.

In this sample, this clonotype turned up many times. DNA for the CDR3: TGTGCCAGCAGTTACTCACCCGGGCATAGAGAGCAGTACTTC. Its protein product is CASSYSPGHREQYF. The rearrangement links TRBV6-5 to TRBJ2-7; no definite D call. Germline V gives CDR1 MNHEY, CDR2 SVGAGI. The CDR3 has 14 amino acids. V shed 0 bases and J shed 7 bases, with 13 bases lying between them.

This chain joins TRBV20-1 and TRBJ2-3, with TRBD1 matching 8 bases. The germline V gene encodes CDR1 DFQATT and CDR2 SNEGSKA (reference sequence). The J segment lost 5 bases and the V segment lost 0 bases, leaving 7 bases of the junction unmatched. The CDR3 consists of 15 residues. CDR3 DNA sequence: TGCAGTGCTAGAGACAGGGGGCGTTCAGAAGATACGCAGTATTTT. This gives the protein CSARDRGRSEDTQYF.